Listed below are T cell receptor beta chains from one sample, sequenced in a study of chemoradiotherapy in HPV16-positive cancers. The repertoire was sequenced with immunoSEQ multiplex PCR; TCRdb's copy has only in-frame clones and lacks some. The table has roughly 15,000 clones, under 85% seen once. The material was obtained from a patient who underwent chemoradiotherapy. The origin of the receptors is a human donor with HPV-associated anogenital cancer. Each CDR3 is given with its conserved first and last residue.

V	CDR3
TRBV19	CASSVSSGLHF
TRBV5-1	CASSLAGPYYNEQFF
TRBV10-3	CAISVFALAEPSYNEQFF
TRBV28	CASSWTRSSYNEQFF
TRBV7-2	CASSLEGGNNQPQHF
TRBV6-1	CASSEGQFSSGNTIYF
TRBV21-1	CATATDRLETQYF
TRBV5-8	CASSLETSGRTQETQYF
TRBV5-6	CASSLATGADTQYF
TRBV29-1	CSVVPRLLNTEAFF
TRBV6-5	CASSNDQRFYTF
TRBV2	CASSEAENTEAFF
TRBV2	CASSTQQGGATEAFF
TRBV29-1	CSAYPTGRETQYF
TRBV30	CAWSVPRRKNIQYF
TRBV11-3	CASSRRLSGSSYNEQFF
TRBV5-1	CASRPGTEPNQPQHF
TRBV10-3	CAISGEREFAGELFF
TRBV25-1	CASSASGMYGNTIYF
TRBV6-1	CASRRDLLHF
TRBV7-2	CASGRGRNTEAFF
TRBV10-1	CASTHREAGYEQYF
TRBV5-1	CASSLGQAKAFF
TRBV5-1	CASRDSDSGANVLTF
TRBV19	CASSLDPGTLNYGYTF
TRBV6-5	CASSYSGGSGNTIYF
TRBV2	CASSLGQGVDIQYF
TRBV6-6	CASTRGTNNSPLHF
TRBV7-3	CAPLPNTEAFF
TRBV5-1	CASSLGQGALSSGNTIYF
TRBV5-1	CASSSTYTTDGEQYF
TRBV7-9	CASSPIRGYEQYF
TRBV4-1	CASSQEGGYTSTDTQYF
TRBV30	CACPGTPQETQYF
TRBV2	CASSEARVAAKTQYF
TRBV5-5	CASSLGVAYEQYF
TRBV5-1	CASSLGASGNYEQYF
TRBV7-9	CARGGSSYNEQFF
TRBV9	CASSVHFSGNTIYF
TRBV6-1	CASGGPYEQYF
TRBV7-9	CASSRLAVKETQYF
TRBV27	CASSLNHPIAGVYF